Below, one T cell receptor beta chain is given with its context. Its antigen remains unknown. The data were taken from a study of vaccination and CD4 T cells after COVID-19. Study as a whole: The stimulus for the cells was overlapping spike peptides derived from SARS-CoV-2, HCoV-NL63, HCoV-OC43 and HCoV-229E.

The Oncomine TCR Beta short-read assay was applied to DNA of cultured CD4+ T cells. Scientists extracted genomic DNA from CD4+ T cells grown in culture. Via MiXCR, TCRdb re-called the PCR reads, giving one row per CDR3 protein. The sample shows 5,000 or so distinct CDR3 sequences, 60% to 80% of them seen only once. Treatment defined: roughly ten-day PBMC culture with coronavirus spike peptide pools or control peptides (ViraFEST assay). Wells that each held around 2.1 million PBMCs were cultured with around 9.7 IU/ml IL-2 and 7.5 to 10 ug/ml peptide pools. CDR3 length equals 14 residues. Germline CDR1 and CDR2: MGHRA and YSYEKL. Trimming took off 2 bases at V and 9 bases at J, with 16 bases between the two ends.

The gene calls are TRBV4-1 and TRBJ1-1, with no clear D. Sequenced input: CD4+ T cells from blood, cultured in vitro. The source of this sequence is a human donor who had recovered from COVID-19. The CDR3 protein is CASSQQSPEVKAFF. As DNA, the CDR3 is TGCGCCAGCAGCCAACAGTCCCCAGAGGTTAAAGCTTTCTTT.